This T cell receptor beta chain originates from a study of Ad26.COV2.S vaccination and SARS-CoV-2 variants. Sequencing was performed with immunoSEQ multiplex PCR; in TCRdb, only in-frame clones are kept and a portion is missing. Here the sample spans more than 300,000 clones, roughly 86% being singletons. This clone has only one observation. Germline lookup yields CDR1 LGHNA and CDR2 YNFKEQ. The CDR3 has 18 amino acids. V shed 0 bases and J 3 bases; nucleotides not matched to a gene: 11. Treatment meaning: around 19 received Ad26.COV2.S at low or high dose, single or two shots; five or six received placebo; per-sample allocation not given. Sampling occurred on day 63 after the first vaccine or placebo injection.

The receptor's source is a person between 18 and 65 years old who received the Ad26.COV2.S COVID-19 vaccine or a placebo. This chain joins TRBV4-2 and TRBJ1-5; TRBD1 agrees at 7 bases. Sequenced here: peripheral blood, sampled in a trial of Ad26.COV2.S vaccine versus placebo. The CDR3 DNA reads TGTGCCAGCAGCCAAGATGGGGGGCAAACAGGGGACAATCAGCCCCAGCATTTT. The encoded protein is CASSQDGGQTGDNQPQHF.